The 20 T cell receptor beta chains listed next were all sequenced from one sample in a study of control samples from healthy donors and cancer patients (dated by TCRdb to 2020 to 2022). The method was the immunoSEQ multiplex PCR assay. The clones in this table, taken by TCRdb from immuneACCESS, are in-frame only. Not every clone is retained; where verified, under half of the shortfall comes from an unresolved V gene, and the cause of the rest is unknown. The sample contains about 120,000 clones, about 90% of them found a single time. Under 2% of the sample is held by the ten biggest clonotypes. Sequenced sample: blood. The receptors derive from a man between 18 and 29 years old in good health.

This sequence joins TRBV24-1 and TRBJ2-1; 8 bases fit TRBD2. CDR3 length equals 16 residues. Germline trimming cut 4 bases from V and 7 bases from J; bases unmatched to any gene: 11. CDR1 is KGHDR and CDR2 is SFDVKD in the germline V gene. The CDR3: CATSDSGTRRRNEQFF. CDR3 in DNA: TGTGCCACCAGTGACTCCGGGACTAGGCGAAGAAATGAGCAGTTCTTC.

This clone was found once. The chain employs TRBV3-1 (or the pseudogene TRBV3-2) and TRBJ1-3; possibly TRBD1 for D (6 bases). CDR1 is LGHDT, CDR2 YNNKEL, per germline (reference sequence). The CDR3 is 14 residues long. V shed 3 bases and J shed 3 bases, with 9 bases lying between them. Here the CDR3 reads CASSHGQLGNTIYF. The CDR3 bases are TGTGCCAGCAGCCATGGACAGCTTGGAAACACCATATATTTT.

V usage is TRBV9 and J usage is TRBJ2-3; D is unresolved. Trimming removed 3 bases from V and 2 bases from J, with 4 bases in between. CDR1 is SGDLS, CDR2 YYNGEE, per germline. The CDR3 spans 12 residues. As DNA, the CDR3 is TGTGCCAGCAGCGCCTCCACAGATACGCAGTATTTT. The encoded protein is CASSASTDTQYF.

The chain recombines TRBV4-3 with TRBJ2-7, with TRBD2 matching over 13 bases. Germline V gene sequence: CDR1 LGHNA, CDR2 YSLEER. This CDR3 is 16 amino acids long. Losses at the gene ends were 4 bases for V and 5 bases for J; bases not matched to a gene: 8. Here the CDR3 reads CASSRGTGTSGNEQYF. As DNA, the CDR3 is TGCGCCAGCAGCCGCGGAACCGGGACTAGCGGGAACGAGCAGTACTTC.

The rearrangement links TRBV5-8 to TRBJ2-2; TRBD1 might be the D (5 bases). V dropped 4 bases and J dropped 4 bases, with 11 bases sitting between them. Germline CDR1 is SGHTS and CDR2 is YDEGEE. The CDR3 spans 14 residues. The CDR3 region is CASSTRVFTGELFF. Written as DNA, the CDR3 is TGTGCCAGCAGCACCAGGGTGTTCACCGGGGAGCTGTTTTTT.

V gene TRBV10-3 combines with J gene TRBJ2-3; tentative D call: TRBD1 (6 bases). The CDR3 has 14 residues. Germline CDR1 is ENHRY and CDR2 is SYGVKD. The ends were cut back, 4 bases at V and 4 bases at J, with 12 bases in the middle. The CDR3 loop reads CAISGPPGADTQYF. The CDR3 DNA sequence: TGTGCCATCAGTGGCCCCCCAGGGGCAGATACGCAGTATTTT.

The chain is built from TRBV25-1 and TRBJ1-3; D gene uncertain. Germline lookup yields CDR1 MGHDK and CDR2 SYGVNS. V was shortened by 3 bases and J by 0 bases, with 9 bases between the two germline ends. This CDR3 spans 15 amino acids. The CDR3 DNA reads as TGTGCCAGCAGTGATATCCAGAGCTCTGGAAACACCATATATTTT. Translation gives CASSDIQSSGNTIYF.

J is TRBJ1-2 and V is TRBV15, with D possibly matching TRBD1 (5 bases). The V end was cut by 5 bases, the J end by 7 bases, with 17 bases between. The CDR3 length is 14 residues. CDR1 and CDR2 from the germline V gene are LNHNV and YYDKDF (reference sequence). CDR3: CATSPPGGQSGYTF. In nucleotides, the CDR3 is TGTGCCACCAGCCCCCCGGGGGGTCAGAGTGGCTACACCTTC.

V gene TRBV6-6 combines with J gene TRBJ1-4; 7 bases align to TRBD1. CDR1 MNHNY and CDR2 SVGAGI come from the germline V gene (reference sequence). The CDR3 is 16 amino acids. The V and J ends lost 6 bases and 0 bases, in that order; junction bases with no gene match: 7. For the CDR3, the DNA is TGTGCCAGCAGCCGGGACAGCGCCCCAACTAATGAAAAACTGTTTTTT. It translates to CASSRDSAPTNEKLFF.

This chain links TRBV27 with TRBJ2-7, with D tentatively TRBD1 or TRBD2 (6 bases each). With 1 base removed from V and 2 bases from J, the gap between germline ends came to 9 bases. The germline gives CDR1 MNHEY, CDR2 SMNVEV (reference sequence). The CDR3 totals 14 residues. CDR3 in amino acids: CASSLWGDTYEQYF. CDR3 nucleotide sequence: TGTGCCAGCAGTTTATGGGGGGACACCTACGAGCAGTACTTC.

The chain joins TRBV5-4 to TRBJ1-1; a possible D gene is TRBD1 (5 bases). Germline loops: CDR1 SGHNT, CDR2 YYREEE (reference sequence). V was shortened by 4 bases and J by 5 bases, with 12 bases between the two germline ends. This CDR3 has 13 amino acids. The CDR3 sequence: CASSIQGYTEAFF. The CDR3 DNA sequence: TGTGCCAGCAGCATTCAGGGATATACTGAAGCTTTCTTT.

This chain connects TRBV9 to TRBJ2-1; TRBD1 aligns across 9 bases. V shed 3 bases, J shed 10 bases, and the junction held 8 bases outside the gene matches. CDR1 and CDR2 (germline): SGDLS, YYNGEE. The CDR3 runs to 14 residues. The CDR3 DNA follows: TGTGCCAGCAGCGCTTGGGACAGGGAAGGAGAGCAGTTCTTC. It encodes CASSAWDREGEQFF.

This clone turned up a few times. This chain uses TRBV19 with TRBJ1-5; TRBD1 matches 8 bases. V shed 7 bases and J 1 base; nucleotides not matched to a gene: 6. This CDR3 is 15 amino acids long. Germline V CDR1 and CDR2: LNHDA, SQIVND (reference sequence). The chain's CDR3 is CASITTGGSNQPQHF. CDR3 nucleotide sequence: TGTGCCAGTATCACCACAGGGGGGAGCAATCAGCCCCAGCATTTT. Based on the CDR3 plus reference TRBV19 and TRBJ1-5, the full variable domain is DGGITQSPKYLFRKEGQNVTLSCEQNLNHDAMYWYRQDPGQGLRLIYYSQIVNDFQKGDIAEGYSVSREKKESFPLTVTSAQKNPTAFYLCASITTGGSNQPQHFGDGTRLSIL.

The chain employs TRBV3-1 (or the pseudogene TRBV3-2) and TRBJ1-4; D remains ambiguous. The germline V gene has CDR1 LGHDT and CDR2 YNNKEL (reference sequence). There are 16 residues in the CDR3. Trimming cost V 4 bases and J 10 bases, with 22 bases left between them. This CDR3 is CASSPRSGRSYGKLFF. DNA for the CDR3: TGTGCCAGCAGCCCGCGTTCGGGTCGGAGCTACGGAAAACTGTTTTTT.

The chain joins TRBV7-2 to TRBJ2-7; 8 positions match TRBD1. The germline gives CDR1 SGHTA, CDR2 FQGNSA. The V and J ends lost 4 bases and 4 bases, in that order; junction bases with no gene match: 12. This CDR3 is built from 16 residues. The chain's CDR3 is CASSSTHTQGAYEQYF. CDR3 in DNA: TGTGCCAGCAGCTCCACCCATACCCAGGGGGCATACGAGCAGTACTTC.

This rearrangement joins TRBV10-3 to TRBJ2-7; perhaps TRBD1 as D (6 bases). The CDR3 runs to 15 residues. With 3 bases removed from V and 3 bases from J, the gap between germline ends came to 15 bases. Germline V CDR1 and CDR2: ENHRY, SYGVKD. CDR3: CAISDHRDNSYEQYF. DNA for the CDR3: TGTGCCATCAGTGATCATCGGGACAACAGCTACGAGCAGTACTTC.

The chain joins TRBV3-1 (or the pseudogene TRBV3-2) to TRBJ2-3; D perhaps matches TRBD1 (5 bases). CDR3 length: 12 amino acids. With 0 bases removed from V and 7 bases from J, the gap between germline ends came to 5 bases. Germline V gives CDR1 LGHDT, CDR2 YNNKEL (reference sequence). As DNA, the CDR3 is TGTGCCAGCAGCCAAGAGGGGCATACGCAGTATTTT. As protein: CASSQEGHTQYF.

The rearrangement links TRBV30 to TRBJ1-5; no definite D call. Germline CDR1 and CDR2: GTSNPN and SVGIG (reference sequence). V gave up 0 bases and J gave up 3 bases, with 9 bases separating them. The CDR3 spans 14 residues. CDR3 region: CAWSVRGPNQPQHF. The CDR3 bases are TGTGCCTGGAGTGTACGGGGTCCCAATCAGCCCCAGCATTTT.

The rearrangement uses TRBV11-3 and TRBJ2-2; no clear D. CDR1 and CDR2 from the germline V gene are SGHNT and YENEEA. The CDR3 loop spans 14 amino acids. V was cut by 1 base and J by 4 bases, with 7 bases left in between. The CDR3 region has the DNA TGTGCCAGCAGCTTAGTGTCTAGCACCGGGGAGCTGTTTTTT. Its protein is CASSLVSSTGELFF.

The chain is built from TRBV5-6 and TRBJ1-6; TRBD1 aligns across 8 bases. This CDR3 contains 15 residues. V dropped 3 bases and J dropped 3; count of bases not matched to a gene: 2. The germline gives CDR1 SGHDT, CDR2 YYEEEE. CDR3 sequence: CASSYGQGYNSPLHF. The CDR3 coding sequence is TGTGCCAGCAGCTACGGACAGGGCTATAATTCACCCCTCCACTTT.